One and the same sample provided the 16 T cell receptor beta chains below, sequenced in a study of blood T cells in healthy people across ages. Using a J-beta primer mix together with a sample-barcoded 5' primer, a second PCR was run for about 6 to 12 cycles. TCRdb itself ran the 5' RACE reads through MiXCR, one entry per CDR3 protein. Of roughly 2 million distinct CDR3 sequences in the sample, less than 50% are singletons; the top ten hold over 2%. Sequencing was performed on blood. The receptors here all came from a woman aged 40 to 50 in good health.

V gene TRBV28 combines with J gene TRBJ1-2, with unresolved D. Per germline, CDR1 MDHEN and CDR2 SYDVKM. V lost 8 bases to trimming and J lost 9 bases, with 4 bases between them. The CDR3 has 8 amino acids. CDR3: CASGSYTF. CDR3 sequence (DNA): TGTGCCAGCGGTAGCTACACCTTC.

Note on this clonotype: Its ends do not fully match the called genes, so a read error is possible. This chain uses TRBV12-3 or TRBV12-4 with TRBJ2-5, with 7 bases matching TRBD1. The CDR3 spans 16 residues. The CDR3 loop is CASSKGGRIYQETQYF. The DNA for the CDR3 is TGCGCCAGCAGCAAAGGGGGCAGAATCTACCAAGAGACCCAGTACTTC.

The CDR3 loop reads CASSPPSGTVPNEQFF. In DNA form, the CDR3 reads TGTGCCAGCAGCCCCCCTTCGGGGACTGTTCCCAATGAGCAGTTCTTC. This chain connects TRBV28 to TRBJ2-1; the D gene is possibly TRBD2 (6 bases). From germline, CDR1 is MDHEN and CDR2 SYDVKM. V was pared by 6 bases and J by 6 bases, with 21 bases between. CDR3 length: 16 amino acids.

This clonotype was detected only a few times. This chain uses TRBV6-2 or TRBV6-3 with TRBJ2-5; D is ambiguous. Trimming left V 4 bases short and J 6 bases short, with 6 bases between. The CDR3 is made up of 11 amino acids. CDR1 MNHEY and CDR2 SVGEGT come from the germline V gene. CDR3: CASSSPKTQYF. In DNA form, the CDR3 reads TGTGCCAGCAGTTCCCCAAAGACCCAGTACTTC.

This sequence joins TRBV7-9 and TRBJ1-2; 7 nucleotides line up with TRBD1. The CDR3 runs to 17 residues. The V and J ends lost 0 bases and 1 base, in that order; junction bases with no gene match: 8. Germline V lookup: CDR1 SEHNR, CDR2 FQNEAQ (reference sequence). The CDR3: CASSLATGGGFNYGYTF. DNA of the CDR3: TGTGCCAGCAGCTTAGCGACAGGAGGGGGCTTTAACTATGGCTACACCTTC.

V and J are TRBV28 and TRBJ2-4, with TRBD1 matching over 7 bases. The ends lost 5 bases at V and 6 bases at J; junction bases unmatched: 19. Germline V CDR1 and CDR2: MDHEN, SYDVKM. This CDR3 spans 18 amino acids. The CDR3 sequence is CASSQRTRDRVQVNIQYF. CDR3 nucleotides: TGTGCCAGCAGTCAGAGAACCCGGGACAGAGTCCAAGTAAACATTCAGTACTTC.

This chain uses TRBV28 with TRBJ1-4, with D perhaps matching TRBD1 (5 bases). Germline assignment: CDR1 MDHEN and CDR2 SYDVKM. V was clipped by 3 bases and J by 8 bases, with 13 bases between them. The CDR3 spans 14 residues. CDR3 amino acids: CASSLGEPREKLFF. CDR3 in DNA: TGTGCCAGCAGTTTGGGGGAACCAAGGGAAAAACTGTTTTTT.

This clonotype turned up a few times. This rearrangement joins TRBV10-2 to TRBJ2-7; 10 nucleotides line up with TRBD1. The germline CDR1 and CDR2 sequences are WSHSY and SAAADI. The CDR3 runs to 14 residues. The ends lost 8 bases at V and 3 bases at J; junction bases unmatched: 7. The CDR3 here is CASGDRGPVYEQYF. The CDR3 coding sequence is TGCGCCAGCGGCGACAGGGGGCCGGTCTACGAGCAGTACTTC.

CDR3 nucleotides: TGTGCCAGCAGGTTGGGTCAGTGGGGGACCAATGAGCAGTTCTTC. This sequence encodes CASRLGQWGTNEQFF. The J gene is TRBJ2-1, the V gene TRBV6-5, with D tentatively TRBD1 or TRBD2 (5 bases each). This CDR3 is 15 amino acids long. The germline CDR1 and CDR2 sequences are MNHEY and SVGAGI. V was shortened by 6 bases and J by 6 bases, with 18 bases between the two germline ends.

The CDR3 DNA reads as TGTGCCAGCGCACTTGACTACAATGAGCAGTTCTTC. Protein sequence: CASALDYNEQFF. The chain links TRBV18 to TRBJ2-1; D uncertain. The CDR3 is made up of 12 amino acids. Germline V CDR1 and CDR2: KGHSH, LQKENI. Between the trimmed V and J ends, which lost 8 bases and 3 bases, there was a span of 8 bases.

The V gene is TRBV6-5, the J gene TRBJ2-3; unclear D gene. CDR1 is MNHEY, CDR2 SVGAGI, per germline. The CDR3 spans 17 residues. V lost 0 bases and J 3 bases, leaving 16 bases between the germline ends. CDR3 bases: TGTGCCAGCAGTTACTCGGGGTCCAACATCGGGACAGATACGCAGTATTTT. It encodes CASSYSGSNIGTDTQYF.

This clonotype showed up just once. The genes are TRBV27 and TRBJ2-1, with 7 bases matching TRBD1. CDR1 and CDR2 from the germline V gene are MNHEY and SMNVEV (reference sequence). The length of the CDR3 is 15 residues. Losses at the gene ends were 0 bases for V and 8 bases for J; bases not matched to a gene: 7. The CDR3: CASSLSRGRGDEQFF. The CDR3 bases are TGTGCCAGCAGTTTATCAAGGGGGCGCGGAGATGAGCAGTTCTTC.

CDR3 in DNA: TGTGCCAGCACCGTCCGGGACAGAAAGATCTCTGGGGCCAACGTCCTGACTTTC. Encoded protein: CASTVRDRKISGANVLTF. The chain recombines TRBV12-3 or TRBV12-4 with TRBJ2-6, with 7 bases aligning to TRBD1. CDR3 size: 18 residues. V was clipped by 7 bases and J by 0 bases; unmatched bases: 12.

V is TRBV7-9 and J is TRBJ2-7; TRBD1 agrees at 8 bases. The J call is in doubt because the DNA end fits TRBJ2-5 better. The CDR3 runs to 14 residues. Germline loops: CDR1 SEHNR, CDR2 FQNEAQ (reference sequence). The CDR3 nucleotides are TGTGCCAGCGGGTCCGGGACAGGTGAAGAGACCCAGTACTTC. Encoded protein: CASGSGTGEETQYF.

The sample holds a few counts of this clonotype. The V call is TRBV20-1, the J call TRBJ2-7, with TRBD2 identical over 9 bases. CDR1 and CDR2 (germline): DFQATT, SNEGSKA (reference sequence). The V gene end was trimmed by 0 bases and the J gene end by 2 bases; junction bases not matched to a gene: 5. This CDR3 is 15 amino acids long. CDR3 loop: CSARDRPSGAYEQYF. CDR3 in DNA: TGCAGTGCTAGAGATAGGCCTAGCGGGGCCTACGAGCAGTACTTC.

The rearrangement uses TRBV4-3 and TRBJ2-1, with D perhaps TRBD1 (5 bases). The V gene's germline CDR1 is LGHNA and CDR2 YSLEER. This CDR3 has 14 amino acids. Trimming took 5 bases from V and 5 from J, leaving 13 bases between them. CDR3 region: CASSKETDNNEQFF. For the CDR3, the DNA is TGCGCCAGCAGCAAGGAGACAGATAACAATGAGCAGTTCTTC.